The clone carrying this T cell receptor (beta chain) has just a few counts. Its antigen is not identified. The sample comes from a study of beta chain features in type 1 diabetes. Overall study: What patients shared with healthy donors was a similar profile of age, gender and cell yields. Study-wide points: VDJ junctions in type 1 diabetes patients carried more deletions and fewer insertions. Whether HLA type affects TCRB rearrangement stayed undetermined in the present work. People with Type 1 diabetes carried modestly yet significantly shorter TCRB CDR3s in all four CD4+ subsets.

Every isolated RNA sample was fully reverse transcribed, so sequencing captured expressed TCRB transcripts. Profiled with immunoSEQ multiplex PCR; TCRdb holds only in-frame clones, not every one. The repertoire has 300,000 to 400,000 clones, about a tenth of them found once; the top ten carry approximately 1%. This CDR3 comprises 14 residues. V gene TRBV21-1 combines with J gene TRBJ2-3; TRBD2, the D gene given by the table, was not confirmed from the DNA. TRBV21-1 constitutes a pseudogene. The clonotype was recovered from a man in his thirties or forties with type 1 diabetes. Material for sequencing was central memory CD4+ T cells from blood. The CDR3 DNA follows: TGTGCCAGCACCCCTAGGTCCAGCACAGATACGCAGTATTTT. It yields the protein CASTPRSSTDTQYF.